This TCR beta chain was retrieved from a study of T cells in Graves' hyperthyroidism and ophthalmopathy. The length of the CDR3 is 15 residues. CDR1 is LNHNV, CDR2 YYDKDF, per germline (reference sequence). Trimming removed 3 bases at V and 3 bases at J, with 15 bases between. RNA transcripts gave rise to amplified TCR beta CDR3 regions. First-round RT-PCR targeting the TCR CDR3 was performed with the HTBI primer set. TCRdb redid the calling of the multiplex PCR reads with MiXCR, one entry per CDR3 protein. Altogether about 480,000 distinct CDR3 sequences are present, approximately 25% being singletons, with the ten largest covering approximately 10%. There are many counts of this clonotype.

Input material: blood. The genes are TRBV15 and TRBJ2-7; the D is unclear. This receptor was taken from a woman aged 30 to 39 with Graves' ophthalmopathy. CDR3 residues: CATSSPSDGLYEQYF. CDR3 nucleotide sequence: TGTGCCACCAGCAGCCCCTCGGACGGGCTCTACGAGCAGTACTTC.